This TCR beta chain was documented in a study of T-cell reconstitution after alpha-beta-depleted transplantation in children. Study-wide results and caveats: Reportedly, roughly two months post-transplant, alpha-beta T cells arose from several hundred expanded graft clones. Recipient T cells and thymic progenitors that survived were the source of the high TCRbeta diversity seen at day 60 in some patients. T-cell numbers and diversity one year post-transplant derived largely from freshly generated T cells.

For TCRbeta, the library was prepared with unique molecular identifiers. MiXCR was run by TCRdb on the PCR reads, yielding one entry per CDR3 protein. The table shows over 200,000 distinct CDR3 sequences, with approximately 11% occurring only once. The CDR3 runs to 15 residues. CDR1 is WSHSY, CDR2 SAAADI, per germline. V shed 4 bases, J shed 5 bases, and the junction held 0 bases outside the gene matches. The table lists this clonotype with many counts. The antigen is not known. V gene TRBV10-2 combines with J gene TRBJ2-1, with 15 bases aligning to TRBD2. The sequences come from PBMCs, collected before TCRalphabeta/CD19-depleted stem cell transplant. The source is a child in the first two years of life with acute myeloid leukemia, due to receive a stem cell transplant. The CDR3 region has the DNA TGCGCCAGCAGTGGGACTAGCGGGGGGGACAATGAGCAGTTCTTC. It codes for CASSGTSGGDNEQFF.